This note documents a single TCR beta chain sequence. This entry belongs to a study of shared clonotypes between healthy human individuals. This table comes from immunoSEQ multiplex PCR, and its TCRdb copy is limited to in-frame clones, with some not included. This table holds millions of clones, around 94% found once. The CDR3 covers 16 residues. CDR1 is LNHDA and CDR2 is SQIVND in the germline V gene (reference sequence). Trimming cost V 3 bases and J 5 bases; bases outside gene matches: 11. This sequence originates from a man younger than 35 in good health. The gene calls are TRBV19 and TRBJ1-1; 8 bases agree with TRBD1. Sequencing input: naive CD4+ T cells sorted from blood. The subset: CD45RA+ positively selected. CDR3 sequence (DNA): TGTGCCAGTAGTATGGTCCCGACAGGGGAGACTACTGAAGCTTTCTTT. This encodes CASSMVPTGETTEAFF.